Below are 8 T cell receptor beta chains sequenced from a single sample in a study of CD8+CD57+ T cells in acquired aplastic anemia. TCR beta VDJ combinations and CDR3 sequences were profiled from genomic DNA. MiXCR, applied by TCRdb to the reads, yields one record per CDR3 protein. The profile shows approximately 80,000 distinct CDR3 sequences, approximately 70% of them singletons. Those patients picked for sequencing had displayed CD8+CD57+ cell expansion on flow cytometry. The sequenced sample consisted of sorted CD4+, CD8+, or CD8+CD57+ T cells (not recorded which) from PBMCs. The receptor set was obtained from a human donor with aplastic anemia.

The table lists this clonotype with a few counts. The rearrangement joins TRBV7-9 to TRBJ1-1; no definite D call. V was pared by 6 bases and J by 7 bases, with 12 bases between. Germline loops: CDR1 SEHNR, CDR2 FQNEAQ (reference sequence). The CDR3 has 12 amino acids. CDR3 sequence reads: CASRLASSEAFF. The CDR3 DNA reads TGTGCCAGCAGGCTTGCAAGCAGTGAAGCTTTCTTT.

The V and J genes are TRBV20-1 and TRBJ2-2; D might be TRBD2 (5 bases). The CDR3 sequence is 13 residues long. Trimming shortened V by 6 bases and J by 6 bases, and 14 bases separated the two germline ends. CDR1 DFQATT and CDR2 SNEGSKA come from the germline V gene (reference sequence). The CDR3 region is CSAPPSEAGELFF. The CDR3 DNA sequence: TGCAGTGCCCCTCCCTCGGAGGCCGGGGAGCTGTTTTTT.

This sequence joins TRBV20-1 and TRBJ1-5; TRBD1 aligns across 9 bases. This CDR3 is built from 13 residues. CDR1 and CDR2 (germline): DFQATT, SNEGSKA (reference sequence). The V segment lost 4 bases and the J segment 2 bases; nucleotides outside the gene matches: 0. The CDR3 reads CSANRGRNQPQHF. The CDR3 region has the DNA TGCAGTGCTAACAGGGGGCGCAATCAGCCCCAGCATTTT.

The V call is TRBV24-1, the J call TRBJ2-1, with 8 bases matching TRBD1. V lost 3 bases, J lost 8 bases, and 11 bases stayed unmatched. This CDR3 has 16 residues. Germline CDR1 and CDR2: KGHDR and SFDVKD. In DNA form, the CDR3 reads TGTGCCACCAGTGATGCCACAGGGGGTAGAAAGGATGAGCAGTTCTTC. Translating gives CATSDATGGRKDEQFF.

The chain recombines TRBV2 with TRBJ2-7; maybe TRBD2 (6 bases). Germline V gene lookup returns CDR1 SNHLY and CDR2 FYNNEI. Trimming took 1 base from V and 0 from J, leaving 10 bases between them. CDR3 length equals 15 residues. DNA of the CDR3: TGTGCCAGCAGTGAAGTACTAGCTGCCTCCTACGAGCAGTACTTC. Residues: CASSEVLAASYEQYF.

This clonotype was detected only once. The genes are TRBV5-1 and TRBJ1-1; 7 nucleotides align to TRBD1. V was pared by 2 bases and J by 3 bases, with 4 bases of the junction left unmatched. Germline V CDR1 and CDR2: SGHRS, YFSETQ. This CDR3 has 14 residues. CDR3 region: CASSFQGGDTEAFF. CDR3 coding DNA: TGCGCCAGCAGCTTCCAGGGGGGGGACACTGAAGCTTTCTTT.

The chain carries TRBV5-1 and TRBJ1-2, with D maybe TRBD1 (6 bases). The CDR3 length is 14 residues. The V end was cut by 5 bases, the J end by 8 bases, with 19 bases between. Germline CDR1 is SGHRS and CDR2 is YFSETQ. DNA of the CDR3: TGCGCCAGCAGATCAGGAGGGGGGCGCTGGGGCTACACCTTC. Amino acid sequence: CASRSGGGRWGYTF. The variable domain in full, with the rest retrieved from reference TRBV5-1 and TRBJ1-2, is KAGVTQTPRYLIKTRGQQVTLSCSPISGHRSVSWYQQTPGQGLQFLFEYFSETQRNKGNFPGRFSGRQFSNSRSEMNVSTLELGDSALYLCASRSGGGRWGYTFGSGTRLTVV.

This clonotype came up many times. The chain joins TRBV10-2 to TRBJ1-1; 8 positions match TRBD1. Germline CDR1 is WSHSY and CDR2 is SAAADI. Losses at the gene ends were 8 bases for V and 7 bases for J; bases not matched to a gene: 3. CDR3 length: 11 residues. The CDR3 coding sequence is TGCGCCAGCTGGACAGGGAATGAAGCTTTCTTT. Its translation: CASWTGNEAFF.